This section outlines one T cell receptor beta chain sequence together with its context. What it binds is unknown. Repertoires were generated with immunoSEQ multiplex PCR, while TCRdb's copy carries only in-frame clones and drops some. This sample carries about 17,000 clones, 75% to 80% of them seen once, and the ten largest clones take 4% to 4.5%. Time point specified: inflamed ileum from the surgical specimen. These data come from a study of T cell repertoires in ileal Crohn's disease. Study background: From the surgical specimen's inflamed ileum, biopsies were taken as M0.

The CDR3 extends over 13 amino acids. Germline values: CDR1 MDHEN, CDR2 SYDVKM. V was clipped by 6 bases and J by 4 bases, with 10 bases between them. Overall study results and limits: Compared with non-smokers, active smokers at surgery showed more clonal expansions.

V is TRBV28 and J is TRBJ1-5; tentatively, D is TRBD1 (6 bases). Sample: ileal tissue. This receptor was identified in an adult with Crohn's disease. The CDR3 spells CASRRGGNQPQHF. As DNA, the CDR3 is TGTGCCAGCAGACGAGGGGGTAATCAGCCCCAGCATTTT.